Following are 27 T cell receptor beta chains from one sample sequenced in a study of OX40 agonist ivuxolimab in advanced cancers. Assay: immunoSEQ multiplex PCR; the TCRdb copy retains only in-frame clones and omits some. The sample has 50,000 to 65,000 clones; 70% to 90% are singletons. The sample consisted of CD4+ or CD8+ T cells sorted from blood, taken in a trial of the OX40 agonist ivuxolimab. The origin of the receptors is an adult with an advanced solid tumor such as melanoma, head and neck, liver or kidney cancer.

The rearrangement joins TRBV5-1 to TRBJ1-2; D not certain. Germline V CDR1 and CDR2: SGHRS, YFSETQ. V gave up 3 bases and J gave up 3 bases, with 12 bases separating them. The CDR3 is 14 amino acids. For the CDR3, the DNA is TGCGCCAGCAGCTCCATGGACGGGTACTATGGCTACACCTTC. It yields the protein CASSSMDGYYGYTF.

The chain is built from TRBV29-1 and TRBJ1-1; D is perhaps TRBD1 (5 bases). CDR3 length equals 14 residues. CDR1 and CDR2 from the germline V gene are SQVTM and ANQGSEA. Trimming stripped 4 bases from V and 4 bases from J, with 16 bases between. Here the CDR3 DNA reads TGCAGCGTTGTTAAGGGGTCAGGTGTCACTGAAGCTTTCTTT. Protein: CSVVKGSGVTEAFF.

The CDR3: CASSTSGTSQTQYF. The CDR3 bases are TGTGCCAGTAGTACGTCCGGGACTAGCCAGACCCAGTACTTC. The rearrangement uses TRBV19 and TRBJ2-5, with TRBD2 matching 9 bases. After removal of 4 bases from V and 6 bases from J, the junction contained 6 bases not matched to a gene. This CDR3 is built from 14 residues. Germline CDR1 LNHDA, CDR2 SQIVND (reference sequence).

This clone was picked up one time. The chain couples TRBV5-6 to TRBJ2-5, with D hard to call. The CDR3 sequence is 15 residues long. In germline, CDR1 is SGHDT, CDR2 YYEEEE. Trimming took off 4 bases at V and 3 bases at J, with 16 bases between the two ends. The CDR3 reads CASSPDLKREETQYF. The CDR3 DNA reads TGTGCCAGCAGCCCCGATCTTAAAAGAGAAGAGACCCAGTACTTC. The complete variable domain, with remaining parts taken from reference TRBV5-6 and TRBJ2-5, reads DAGVTQSPTHLIKTRGQQVTLRCSPKSGHDTVSWYQQALGQGPQFIFQYYEEEERQRGNFPDRFSGHQFPNYSSELNVNALLLGDSALYLCASSPDLKREETQYFGPGTRLLVL.

The CDR3 bases are TGTGCCAGCAGCGTAGGGCAGGGCGTAAACTATGGCTACACCTTC. This sequence encodes CASSVGQGVNYGYTF. This chain links TRBV9 with TRBJ1-2; D is perhaps TRBD1 (5 bases). The germline V gene has CDR1 SGDLS and CDR2 YYNGEE. Trimming stripped 0 bases from V and 2 bases from J, with 11 bases between. This CDR3 has 15 residues.

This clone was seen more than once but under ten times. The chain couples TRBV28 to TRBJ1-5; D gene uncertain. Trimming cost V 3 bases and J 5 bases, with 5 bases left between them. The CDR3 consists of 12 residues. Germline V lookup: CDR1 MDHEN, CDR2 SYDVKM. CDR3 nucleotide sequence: TGTGCCAGCAGTTTGGCTTATCAGCCCCAGCATTTT. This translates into CASSLAYQPQHF.

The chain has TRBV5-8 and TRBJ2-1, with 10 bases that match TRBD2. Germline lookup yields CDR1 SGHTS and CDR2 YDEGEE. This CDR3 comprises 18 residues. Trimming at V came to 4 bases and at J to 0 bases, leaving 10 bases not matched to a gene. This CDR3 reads CASSPGTRLAGSYNEQFF. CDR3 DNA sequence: TGTGCCAGCAGCCCTGGAACCCGACTAGCGGGCTCCTACAATGAGCAGTTCTTC. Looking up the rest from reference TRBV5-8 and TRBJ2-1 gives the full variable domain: EAGVTQSPTHLIKTRGQQATLRCSPISGHTSVYWYQQALGLGLQFLLWYDEGEERNRGNFPPRFSGRQFPNYSSELNVNALELEDSALYLCASSPGTRLAGSYNEQFFGPGTRLTVL.

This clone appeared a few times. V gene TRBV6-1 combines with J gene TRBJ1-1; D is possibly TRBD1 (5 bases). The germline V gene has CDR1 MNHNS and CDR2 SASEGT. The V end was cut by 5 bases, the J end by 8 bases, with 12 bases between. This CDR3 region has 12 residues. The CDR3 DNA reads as TGTGCCAGCAGTTTAGGGGCAGTAGAAGCTTTCTTT. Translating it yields CASSLGAVEAFF.

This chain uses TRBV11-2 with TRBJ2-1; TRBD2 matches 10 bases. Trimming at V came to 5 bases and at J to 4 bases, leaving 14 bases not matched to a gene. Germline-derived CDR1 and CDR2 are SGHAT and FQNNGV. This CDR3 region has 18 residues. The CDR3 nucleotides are TGTGCCAGCAGCCGTCGACTAAGGCTAGCGGGGGCATACAATGAGCAGTTCTTC. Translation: CASSRRLRLAGAYNEQFF.

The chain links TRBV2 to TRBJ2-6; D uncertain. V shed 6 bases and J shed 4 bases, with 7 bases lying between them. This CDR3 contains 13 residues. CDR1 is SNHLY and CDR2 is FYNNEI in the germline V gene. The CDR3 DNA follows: TGTGCCAGCAGAACTTACGGGGCCAACGTCCTGACTTTC. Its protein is CASRTYGANVLTF.

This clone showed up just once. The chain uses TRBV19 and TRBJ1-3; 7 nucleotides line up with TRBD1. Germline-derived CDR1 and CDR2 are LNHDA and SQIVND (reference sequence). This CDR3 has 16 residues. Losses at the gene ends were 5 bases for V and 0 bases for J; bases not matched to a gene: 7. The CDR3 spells CASSSSSGGSGNTIYF. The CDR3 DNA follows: TGTGCCAGTAGTTCGTCGTCAGGGGGCTCTGGAAACACCATATATTTT.

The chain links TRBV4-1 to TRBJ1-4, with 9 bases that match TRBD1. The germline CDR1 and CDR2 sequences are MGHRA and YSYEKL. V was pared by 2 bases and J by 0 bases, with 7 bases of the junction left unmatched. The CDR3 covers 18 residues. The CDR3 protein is CASSQPGQGVATNEKLFF. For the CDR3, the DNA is TGCGCCAGCAGCCAACCGGGACAGGGCGTTGCAACTAATGAAAAACTGTTTTTT.

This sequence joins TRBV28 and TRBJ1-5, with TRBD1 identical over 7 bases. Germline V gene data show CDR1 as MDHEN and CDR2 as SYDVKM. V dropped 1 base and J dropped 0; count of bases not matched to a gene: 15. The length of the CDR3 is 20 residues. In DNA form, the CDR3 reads TGTGCCAGCAGTTTATCACTGCCCCCTCAGGGGGGGAATAGCAATCAGCCCCAGCATTTT. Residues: CASSLSLPPQGGNSNQPQHF.

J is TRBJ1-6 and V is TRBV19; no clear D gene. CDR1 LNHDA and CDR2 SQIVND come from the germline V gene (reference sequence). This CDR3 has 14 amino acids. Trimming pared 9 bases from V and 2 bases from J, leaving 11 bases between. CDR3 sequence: CASSPYTYNSPLHF. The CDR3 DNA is TGTGCCAGCTCACCCTATACCTATAATTCACCCCTCCACTTT.

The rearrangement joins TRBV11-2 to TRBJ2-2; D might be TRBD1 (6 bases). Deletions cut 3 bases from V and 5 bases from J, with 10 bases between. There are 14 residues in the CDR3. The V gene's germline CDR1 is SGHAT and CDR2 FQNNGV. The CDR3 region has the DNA TGTGCCAGCAGCTTGTCCAGGGGTACCGGGGAGCTGTTTTTT. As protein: CASSLSRGTGELFF.

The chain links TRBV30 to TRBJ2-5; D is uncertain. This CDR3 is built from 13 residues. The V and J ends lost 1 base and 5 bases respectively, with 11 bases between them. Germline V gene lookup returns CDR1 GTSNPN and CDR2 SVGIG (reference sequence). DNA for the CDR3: TGTGCCTGGAGTGACAGTAGTCTGGAGACCCAGTACTTC. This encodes CAWSDSSLETQYF.

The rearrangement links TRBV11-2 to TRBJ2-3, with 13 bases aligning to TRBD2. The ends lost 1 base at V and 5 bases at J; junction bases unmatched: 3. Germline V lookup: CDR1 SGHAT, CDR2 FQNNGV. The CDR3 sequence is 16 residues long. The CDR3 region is CASSLGLAGGGDTQYF. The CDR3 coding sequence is TGTGCCAGCAGCTTAGGACTAGCGGGGGGCGGAGATACGCAGTATTTT.

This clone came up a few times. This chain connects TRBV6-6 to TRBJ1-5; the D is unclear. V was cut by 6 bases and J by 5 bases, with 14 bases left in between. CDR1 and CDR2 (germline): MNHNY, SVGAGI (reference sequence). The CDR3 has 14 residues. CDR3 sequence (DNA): TGTGCCAGCAGCCTTTCGGGCGGTTATCAGCCCCAGCATTTT. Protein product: CASSLSGGYQPQHF.

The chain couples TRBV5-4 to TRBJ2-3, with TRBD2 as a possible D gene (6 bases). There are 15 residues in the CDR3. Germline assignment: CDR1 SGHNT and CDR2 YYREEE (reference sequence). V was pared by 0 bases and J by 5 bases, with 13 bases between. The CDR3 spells CASSLGSRRGDTQYF. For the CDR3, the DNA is TGTGCCAGCAGCTTGGGGTCGAGGCGGGGAGATACGCAGTATTTT.

DNA of the CDR3: TGTGCCTGGAGTGTATCTATGGACTATGGCTACACCTTC. As protein: CAWSVSMDYGYTF. The chain couples TRBV30 to TRBJ1-2, with unresolved D. The ends were cut back, 0 bases at V and 3 bases at J, with 8 bases in the middle. The CDR3 consists of 13 residues. From germline, CDR1 is GTSNPN and CDR2 SVGIG (reference sequence).

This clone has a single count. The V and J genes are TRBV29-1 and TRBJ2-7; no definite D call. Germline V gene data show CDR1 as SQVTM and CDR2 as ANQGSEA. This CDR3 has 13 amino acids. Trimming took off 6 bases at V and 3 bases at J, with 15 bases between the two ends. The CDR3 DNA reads TGCAGCGTCCGAATAAGGATAAACTACGAGCAGTACTTC. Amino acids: CSVRIRINYEQYF.

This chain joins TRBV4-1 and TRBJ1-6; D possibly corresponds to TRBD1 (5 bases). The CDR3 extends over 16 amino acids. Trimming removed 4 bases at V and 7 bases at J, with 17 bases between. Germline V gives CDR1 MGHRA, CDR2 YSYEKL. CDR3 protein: CASSRGEGSGNSPLHF. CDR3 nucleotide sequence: TGCGCCAGCAGCCGCGGCGAGGGGTCAGGGAATTCACCCCTCCACTTT.

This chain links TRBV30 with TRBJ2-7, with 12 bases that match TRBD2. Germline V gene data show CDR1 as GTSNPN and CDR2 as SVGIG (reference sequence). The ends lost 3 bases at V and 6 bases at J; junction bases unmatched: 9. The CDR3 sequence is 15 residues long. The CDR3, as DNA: TGTGCCTGGAGACGGACTAGCGGGATCTCCGCCGAGCAGTACTTC. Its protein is CAWRRTSGISAEQYF.

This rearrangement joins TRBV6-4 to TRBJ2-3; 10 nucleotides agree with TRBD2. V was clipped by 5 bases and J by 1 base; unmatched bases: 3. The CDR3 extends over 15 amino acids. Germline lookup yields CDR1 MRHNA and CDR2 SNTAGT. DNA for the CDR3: TGTGCCAGCAGTCCGGGGACTAGCGGCACAGATACGCAGTATTTT. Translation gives CASSPGTSGTDTQYF.

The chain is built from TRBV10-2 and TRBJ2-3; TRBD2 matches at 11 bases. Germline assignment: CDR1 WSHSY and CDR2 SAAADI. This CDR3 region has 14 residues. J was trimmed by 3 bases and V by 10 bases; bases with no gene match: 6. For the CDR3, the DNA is TGCGCCATCCCTAGCGGGAGGAGGACAGATACGCAGTATTTT. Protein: CAIPSGRRTDTQYF.

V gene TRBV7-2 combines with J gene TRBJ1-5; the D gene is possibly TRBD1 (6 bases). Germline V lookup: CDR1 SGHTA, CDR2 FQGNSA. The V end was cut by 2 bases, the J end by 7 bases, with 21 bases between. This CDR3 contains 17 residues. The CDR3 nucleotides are TGTGCCAGCAGCTTATTTTGGGACACAGGGAGGGGCCAGCCCCAGCATTTT. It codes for CASSLFWDTGRGQPQHF. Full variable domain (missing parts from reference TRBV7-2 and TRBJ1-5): GAGVSQSPSNKVTEKGKDVELRCDPISGHTALYWYRQSLGQGLEFLIYFQGNSAPDKSGLPSDRFSAERTGGSVSTLTIQRTQQEDSAVYLCASSLFWDTGRGQPQHFGDGTRLSIL.

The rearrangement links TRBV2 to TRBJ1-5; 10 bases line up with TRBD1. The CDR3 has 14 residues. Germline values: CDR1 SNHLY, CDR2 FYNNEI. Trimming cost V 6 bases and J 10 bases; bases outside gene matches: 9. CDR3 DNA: TGTGCCAGCAGGGGGGACAGGGGAAAGGGACCCCAGCATTTT. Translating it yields CASRGDRGKGPQHF.